In this sample, the clone carrying this TCR beta chain turned up a few times. Its specificity is not known. Germline V gene sequence: CDR1 SEHNR, CDR2 FQNEAQ (reference sequence). This CDR3 is built from 11 residues. Between the trimmed V and J ends, which lost 9 bases and 4 bases, there was a span of 10 bases. The whole isolated RNA underwent reverse transcription, so sequencing captured expressed TCRB transcripts. Sequencing was performed with immunoSEQ multiplex PCR; in TCRdb, only in-frame clones are kept and a portion is missing. Found here are 250,000 to 300,000 clones, around 24% of them singletons; the top ten hold about 0.012%. This sample was taken from a study of beta chain features in type 1 diabetes. Study-level points and caveats: Type 1 diabetes patients had TCRB CDR3s that were shorter (moderately but significantly so) in all four CD4+ subsets.

The sequence was obtained from a woman aged 25 to 39 with type 1 diabetes. The J gene is TRBJ2-7, the V gene TRBV7-9; a weak D match, TRBD2 (5 bases). Sequenced input: naive CD4+ T cells from blood. CDR3 sequence: CASTAGYEQYF. The DNA for the CDR3 is TGTGCCAGTACGGCGGGTTACGAGCAGTACTTC.